These 11 T cell receptor beta chains came from one sample sequenced in a study of blood T cells in healthy people across ages. Sample-barcoded 5' priming and a J-beta primer mix drove a second PCR of about 6 to 12 cycles. One entry per CDR3 protein, called by TCRdb with MiXCR from the 5' RACE reads. The top ten clones hold 4% of a sample with 1.4 million or so distinct CDR3 sequences, roughly 43% of them seen once. Sequencing was carried out using blood. The receptors come from a woman between 18 and 29 years old in good health.

A few counts support this clonotype. The V call is TRBV5-1, the J call TRBJ2-5; D not certain. The V end was cut by 0 bases, the J end by 3 bases, with 9 bases between. Germline V gene lookup returns CDR1 SGHRS and CDR2 YFSETQ. The CDR3 is made up of 14 amino acids. The CDR3 loop is CASSLGNTEETQYF. CDR3 bases: TGCGCCAGCAGCTTGGGTAACACTGAAGAGACCCAGTACTTC.

This clonotype was counted between two and nine times. V is TRBV20-1 and J is TRBJ2-4; D is ambiguous. Looked up from germline, CDR1 is DFQATT and CDR2 is SNEGSKA (reference sequence). Trimming took 6 bases from V and 8 from J, leaving 23 bases between them. The CDR3 loop spans 15 amino acids. This CDR3 is CSAEGPPGRRDIQYF. In DNA, the CDR3 is TGCAGTGCGGAAGGACCCCCGGGTCGTCGAGACATTCAGTACTTC.

This rearrangement joins TRBV4-1 to TRBJ1-5, with D unresolved. The CDR3 is 17 residues long. Trimming took 2 bases from V and 7 from J, leaving 21 bases between them. Per germline, CDR1 MGHRA and CDR2 YSYEKL. The CDR3 loop is CASSQNRWAATTQPQHF. CDR3 in DNA: TGCGCCAGCAGCCAAAATAGGTGGGCAGCAACTACCCAGCCCCAGCATTTT.

J is TRBJ2-3 and V is TRBV19; D remains ambiguous. V was pared by 6 bases and J by 7 bases, with 14 bases between. Germline V gives CDR1 LNHDA, CDR2 SQIVND (reference sequence). The CDR3 is 13 amino acids. The CDR3 is CASSAGPGYTQYF. In DNA, the CDR3 is TGTGCCAGTAGCGCCGGTCCCGGCTATACGCAGTATTTT.

This clonotype occurred a few times. CDR3 sequence reads: CAWRLNNEQFF. In DNA, the CDR3 is TGTGCCTGGAGGCTGAACAATGAGCAGTTCTTC. The J gene is TRBJ2-1, the V gene TRBV30; D gene uncertain. Deletions cut 3 bases from V and 5 bases from J, with 5 bases between. This CDR3 is 11 amino acids long. Germline V gene sequence: CDR1 GTSNPN, CDR2 SVGIG (reference sequence).

The chain has TRBV24-1 and TRBJ2-5; D is perhaps TRBD2 (5 bases). The DNA end is a closer match to TRBJ2-7, so the J assignment may be wrong. This CDR3 has 14 amino acids. Per the germline V gene, CDR1 is KGHDR and CDR2 is SFDVKD. CDR3 in amino acids: CATSPGSGRYEQYF. The CDR3 DNA follows: TGTGCCACCAGTCCCGGTTCGGGGAGATACGAGCAGTACTTC.

The chain carries TRBV7-9 and TRBJ2-7, with TRBD2 matching over 7 bases. CDR3 length: 17 residues. V lost 1 base to trimming and J lost 7 bases; unmatched junction nucleotides: 16. Germline V gene sequence: CDR1 SEHNR, CDR2 FQNEAQ (reference sequence). The CDR3 region has the DNA TGTGCCAGCAGCTTAGAGGCTAGCGGAGAATCCTACAATGAGCAGTACTTC. This gives the protein CASSLEASGESYNEQYF.

The chain links TRBV12-3 or TRBV12-4 to TRBJ2-7, with unresolved D. Between the trimmed V and J ends, which lost 5 bases and 2 bases, there was a span of 10 bases. The CDR3 contains 13 residues. The chain's CDR3 is CASSVSQPYEQYF. CDR3 coding DNA: TGTGCCAGCAGTGTTTCCCAGCCCTACGAGCAGTACTTC.

The chain links TRBV4-3 to TRBJ1-5; possible D gene TRBD1, 6 bases. CDR1 and CDR2 (germline): LGHNA, YSLEER. This CDR3 comprises 15 residues. V was pared by 2 bases and J by 7 bases, with 15 bases between. CDR3 residues: CASSQTATGWQPQHF. As DNA, the CDR3 is TGCGCCAGCAGCCAAACCGCGACAGGATGGCAGCCCCAGCATTTT.

The table lists this clonotype with a few counts. The V call is TRBV2, the J call TRBJ1-4; D possibly corresponds to TRBD1 (6 bases). The CDR3 covers 13 residues. Germline V gene lookup returns CDR1 SNHLY and CDR2 FYNNEI. V shed 1 base and J shed 12 bases, with 12 bases lying between them. CDR3 DNA: TGTGCCAGCAGTGAAGGGGGGCGGACTGAACTGTTTTTT. This sequence encodes CASSEGGRTELFF. The full variable domain, completed using reference TRBV2 and TRBJ1-4, is EPEVTQTPSHQVTQMGQEVILRCVPISNHLYFYWYRQILGQKVEFLVSFYNNEISEKSEIFDDQFSVERPDGSNFTLKIRSTKLEDSAMYFCASSEGGRTELFFGSGTQLSVL.

This chain connects TRBV11-2 to TRBJ2-5; 11 bases are a match to TRBD1. Near its end, the DNA agrees better with TRBJ2-7, so the J call may be wrong. Germline V gene lookup returns CDR1 SGHAT and CDR2 FQNNGV. The CDR3 is 15 residues long. The CDR3 sequence is CASSGKGQGVYEQYF. CDR3 DNA sequence: TGTGCCAGCAGCGGCAAGGGACAGGGGGTTTACGAGCAGTACTTC.